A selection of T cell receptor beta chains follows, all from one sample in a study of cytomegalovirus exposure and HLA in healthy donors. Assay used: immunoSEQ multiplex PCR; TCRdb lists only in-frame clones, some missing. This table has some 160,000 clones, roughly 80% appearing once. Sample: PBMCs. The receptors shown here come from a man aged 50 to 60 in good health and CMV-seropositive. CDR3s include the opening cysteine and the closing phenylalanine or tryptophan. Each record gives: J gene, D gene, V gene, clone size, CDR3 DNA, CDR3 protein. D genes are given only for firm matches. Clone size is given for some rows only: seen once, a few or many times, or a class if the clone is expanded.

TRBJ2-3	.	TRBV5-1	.	TGCGCCAGCAGCTTGTCGGGTTTCACAGATACGCAGTATTTT	CASSLSGFTDTQYF
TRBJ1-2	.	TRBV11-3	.	TGTGCCAGCCGAACTTTCAGGGTACCCTTTGCCTACACCTTC	CASRTFRVPFAYTF
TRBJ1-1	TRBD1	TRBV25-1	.	TGTGCCAGCAGTGAATATAGGGGGACAGGTTTATCGGGCACTGAAGCTTTCTTT	CASSEYRGTGLSGTEAFF
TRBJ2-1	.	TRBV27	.	TGTGCCAGCAGTTTCCGGGGATCCTACAATGAGCAGTTCTTC	CASSFRGSYNEQFF
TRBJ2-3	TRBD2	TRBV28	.	TGTGCCATTGAGCGGGGGGGCACAGATACGCAGTATTTT	CAIERGGTDTQYF
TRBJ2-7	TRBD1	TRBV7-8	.	TGTGCCAGCAGCTTAAGGCGGGACAGGGCCTACGAGCAGTACTTC	CASSLRRDRAYEQYF
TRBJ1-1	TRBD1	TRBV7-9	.	TGTGCCAGCAGCTCCTTGACAGGGGGCGCGGGAGCTTTCTTT	CASSSLTGGAGAFF
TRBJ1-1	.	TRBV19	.	TGTGCCAGTAAGAAGAGGGTGAACACTGAAGCTTTCTTT	CASKKRVNTEAFF
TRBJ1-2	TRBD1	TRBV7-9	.	TGTGCCAGCAGCTTAGGCCCAGGGGGGTATGGCTACACCTTC	CASSLGPGGYGYTF
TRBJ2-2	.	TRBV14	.	TGTGCCAGCAGCCGCCCAAAGGGGGTCGCGAACACCGGGGAGCTGTTTTTT	CASSRPKGVANTGELFF
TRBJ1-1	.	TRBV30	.	TGTGCCTGGAGTGTAAACCGGGTTGAAGCTTTCTTT	CAWSVNRVEAFF
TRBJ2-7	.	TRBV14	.	TGTGCCAGCAGCCAAGTCAACGAGCAGTACTTC	CASSQVNEQYF
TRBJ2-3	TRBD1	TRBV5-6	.	TGTGCCAGCAGAAGACAGGGCCCAGATACGCAGTATTTT	CASRRQGPDTQYF
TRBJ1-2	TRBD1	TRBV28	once	TGTGCCAGCAGTTTACCAGGGGGCTATGGCTACACCTTC	CASSLPGGYGYTF
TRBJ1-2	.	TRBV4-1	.	TGCGCCAGCAGACCTTCGGACACAGGAGCCAGGAGTGGCTACACCTTC	CASRPSDTGARSGYTF
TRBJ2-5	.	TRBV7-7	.	TGTGCTAGCAGCTTAGGGGGGGGGAAGGAGACCCAGTACTTC	CASSLGGGKETQYF
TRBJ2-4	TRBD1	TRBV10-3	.	TGTGCCATCAGTGGGCCGGGACAGGGGGGTGAAAACATTCAGTACTTC	CAISGPGQGGENIQYF
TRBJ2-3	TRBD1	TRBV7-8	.	TGTGCCAGCAGCTTATGGCGGACAGGGGGAAGAGATACGCAGTATTTT	CASSLWRTGGRDTQYF
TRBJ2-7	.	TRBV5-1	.	TGCGCCAGCAGCCACCAGCGGGCTCCAAGTGGGTGGGGAGAGCAGTACTTC	CASSHQRAPSGWGEQYF
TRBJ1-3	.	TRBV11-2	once	TGTGCCAGCAGCCGGGTCTCTGGAAACACCATATATTTT	CASSRVSGNTIYF
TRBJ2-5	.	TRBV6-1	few	TGTGCCAGCAGTGACCCCCGGCGGAGGGGAACAATGCAAGAGACCCAGTACTTC	CASSDPRRRGTMQETQYF
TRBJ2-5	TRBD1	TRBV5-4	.	TGTGCCAGCAGCCCCCTGGACAGGGCCCAAGAGACCCAGTACTTC	CASSPLDRAQETQYF
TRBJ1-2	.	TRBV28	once	TGTGCCAGCAGTTTAGGTACAGCCTACCTCTATGGCTACACCTTC	CASSLGTAYLYGYTF
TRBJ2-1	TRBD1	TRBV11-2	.	TGTGCCAGCACCACTGGGGACAGGAGTTACAATGAGCAGTTCTTC	CASTTGDRSYNEQFF
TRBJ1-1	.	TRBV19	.	TGTGCCAGTAGTACTAGGAGTACAGGGTGGGACACTGAAGCTTTCTTT	CASSTRSTGWDTEAFF
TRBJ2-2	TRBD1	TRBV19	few	TGTGCCAGTAGTATAGGCGACAGGGGGTATCCCGGGGAGCTGTTTTTT	CASSIGDRGYPGELFF
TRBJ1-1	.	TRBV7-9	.	TGTGCCAGCAGCTCACAGGGTGGGACTGAAGCTTTCTTT	CASSSQGGTEAFF
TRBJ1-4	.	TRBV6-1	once	TGTGCCAGCAGTGGGTCCTACGGGCCGGCGGGTGAAAAACTGTTTTTT	CASSGSYGPAGEKLFF
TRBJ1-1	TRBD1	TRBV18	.	TGTGCCAGCTCTGAGGGGGCCTACATGAACACTGAAGCTTTCTTT	CASSEGAYMNTEAFF
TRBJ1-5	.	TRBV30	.	TGTGCCTGGAGTGTACTTTCGGATCAGCCCCAGCATTTT	CAWSVLSDQPQHF
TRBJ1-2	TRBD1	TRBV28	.	TGTGCCAGCAGTTTAAACAGGGGCTATGGCTACACCTTC	CASSLNRGYGYTF
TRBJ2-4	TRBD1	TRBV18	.	TGTGCCAGCTCACCGGGACAGGGAGCAAAAAACATTCAGTACTTC	CASSPGQGAKNIQYF
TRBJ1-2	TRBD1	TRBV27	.	TGTGCCAGCAGCTTGACAGGGAGAAACTATGGCTACACCTTC	CASSLTGRNYGYTF
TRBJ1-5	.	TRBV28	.	TGTGCCAGCATCCCCCACAGGGCTTATAGCAATCAGCCCCAGCATTTT	CASIPHRAYSNQPQHF
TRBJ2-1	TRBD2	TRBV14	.	TGTGCCAGCAGCCAAGGGGCGGGAGGATTCTACAATGAGCAGTTCTTC	CASSQGAGGFYNEQFF
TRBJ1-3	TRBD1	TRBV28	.	TGTGCCAGCGAGGACAGGGGCATGGGAAACACCATATATTTT	CASEDRGMGNTIYF
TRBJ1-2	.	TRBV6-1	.	TGTGCCAGCAGTGAAACAGGGATTGGCGGCTACACCTTC	CASSETGIGGYTF
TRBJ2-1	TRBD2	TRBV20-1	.	TGCAGTGCGAGAGAAGCGGGAAGGCAGTTCTTC	CSAREAGRQFF
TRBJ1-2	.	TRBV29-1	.	TGCAGCGTTGAAGTCCGGAGCGGCTACACCTTC	CSVEVRSGYTF
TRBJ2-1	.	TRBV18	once	TGTGCCAGCTCCCTTCTGGGAGACAACAATGAGCAGTTCTTC	CASSLLGDNNEQFF
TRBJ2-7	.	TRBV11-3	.	TGTGCCAGCAGCTTAGATCGGGGGGCCCGGGAACAGTACTTC	CASSLDRGAREQYF
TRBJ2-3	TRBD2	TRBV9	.	TGTGCCAGCAGCCCCGGGACTACATACACAGATACGCAGTATTTT	CASSPGTTYTDTQYF
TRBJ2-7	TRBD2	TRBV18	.	TGTGCCAGCTCGGTGCGGGAGGGCATTGGGAACGAGCAGTACTTC	CASSVREGIGNEQYF
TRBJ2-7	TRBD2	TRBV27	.	TGTGCCAGCAGTACACGGACTAGCGGGAGGTTCTACGAGCAGTACTTC	CASSTRTSGRFYEQYF
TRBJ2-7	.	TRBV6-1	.	TGTGCCAGCAGTGACAGGGGATTTGTAAGCTCCTACGAGCAGTACTTC	CASSDRGFVSSYEQYF
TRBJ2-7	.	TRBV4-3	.	TGCGCCAGCAGCCAGGGTAGACAGTCTATGGAGCAGTACTTC	CASSQGRQSMEQYF
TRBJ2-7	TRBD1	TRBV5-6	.	TGTGCCAGCAGCTTCCCGGGACAGGGTTACGAGCAGTACTTC	CASSFPGQGYEQYF
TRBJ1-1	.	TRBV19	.	TGTGCCAGTATCCCCCCTGGAAAGACAGCCGGGCAGGACACTGAAGCTTTCTTT	CASIPPGKTAGQDTEAFF
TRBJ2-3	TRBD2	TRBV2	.	TGTGCCAGTAGACTAGCGGGAGGGATAGATACGCAGTATTTT	CASRLAGGIDTQYF